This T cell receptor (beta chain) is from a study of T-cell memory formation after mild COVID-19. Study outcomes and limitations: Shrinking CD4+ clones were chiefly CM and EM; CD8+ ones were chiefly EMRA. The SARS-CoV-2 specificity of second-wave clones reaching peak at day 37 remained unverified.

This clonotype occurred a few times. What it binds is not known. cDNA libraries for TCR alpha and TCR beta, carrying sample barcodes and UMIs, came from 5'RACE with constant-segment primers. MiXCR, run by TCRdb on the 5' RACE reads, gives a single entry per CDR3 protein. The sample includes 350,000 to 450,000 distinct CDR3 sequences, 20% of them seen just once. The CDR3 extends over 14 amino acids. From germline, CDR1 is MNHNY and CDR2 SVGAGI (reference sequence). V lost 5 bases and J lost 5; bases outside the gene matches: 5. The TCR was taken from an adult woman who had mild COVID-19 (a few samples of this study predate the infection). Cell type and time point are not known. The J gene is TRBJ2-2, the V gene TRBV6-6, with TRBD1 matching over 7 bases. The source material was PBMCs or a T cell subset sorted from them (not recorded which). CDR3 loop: CASSTQTGTGELFF. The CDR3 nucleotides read TGTGCCAGCAGTACCCAGACAGGGACCGGGGAGCTGTTTTTT.